What follows is one T cell receptor (beta chain) and its context. V was cut by 3 bases and J by 1 base, with 13 bases left in between. The CDR3 runs 15 residues. CDR1 and CDR2 from the germline V gene are SGHRS and YFSETQ. In the original processing: Amplification of reference gene primers provided the estimated nucleated cell counts. The method was immunoSEQ multiplex PCR; TCRdb's version includes in-frame clones alone and lacks a portion of them. The V and J calls and the clone size are those of that table, but D and trimming were determined from the DNA. The sample records more than 90,000 clones, 82% being singletons. This record comes from a study of blood T cell repertoires in COVID-19. Study as a whole: From T cells, B-cell-depleted T cells, or PBMCs came the material, which was cDNA or gDNA.

Sequencing input: peripheral blood. The rearrangement links TRBV5-1 to TRBJ2-5, with a possible D match to TRBD2 (5 bases). This TCR came from an elderly man with acute or convalescent COVID-19. This CDR3 is CASSSGLRGQETQYF. Here the CDR3 DNA reads TGCGCCAGCAGCTCGGGCCTCCGGGGCCAAGAGACCCAGTACTTC.